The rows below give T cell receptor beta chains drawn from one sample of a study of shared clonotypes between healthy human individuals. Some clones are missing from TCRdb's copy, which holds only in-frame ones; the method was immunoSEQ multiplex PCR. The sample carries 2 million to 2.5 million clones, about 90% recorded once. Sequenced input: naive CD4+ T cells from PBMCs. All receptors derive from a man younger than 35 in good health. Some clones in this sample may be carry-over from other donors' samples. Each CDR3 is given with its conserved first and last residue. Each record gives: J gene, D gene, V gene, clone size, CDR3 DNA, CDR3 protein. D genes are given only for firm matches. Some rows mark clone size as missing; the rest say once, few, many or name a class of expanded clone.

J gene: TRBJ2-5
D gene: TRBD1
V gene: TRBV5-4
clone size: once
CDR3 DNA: TGTGCCAGCAGCGGGACAGCTTCGGAGACCCAGTACTTC
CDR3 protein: CASSGTASETQYF

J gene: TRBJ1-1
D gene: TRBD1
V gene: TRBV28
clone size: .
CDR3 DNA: TGTGCCAGCAGTTTGGCAGGGGGTAGCACTGAAGCTTTCTTT
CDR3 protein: CASSLAGGSTEAFF

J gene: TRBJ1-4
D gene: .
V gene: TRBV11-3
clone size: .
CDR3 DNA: TGTGCCAGCAGCTTACGAGGGGACGAAAAACTGTTTTTT
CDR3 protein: CASSLRGDEKLFF

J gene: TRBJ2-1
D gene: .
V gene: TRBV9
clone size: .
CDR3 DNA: TGTGCCAGCAGCGTATTGGGGTCCTACAATGAGCAGTTCTTC
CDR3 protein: CASSVLGSYNEQFF

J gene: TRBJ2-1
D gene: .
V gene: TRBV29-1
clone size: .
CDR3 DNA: TGCAGCGTCGGACCCAATGAGCAGTTCTTC
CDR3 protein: CSVGPNEQFF

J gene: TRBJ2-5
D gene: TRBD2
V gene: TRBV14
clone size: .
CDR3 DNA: TGTGCCAGCAGCCCTCTAAGACTAGCGGGGAAAGGGACCCAGTACTTC
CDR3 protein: CASSPLRLAGKGTQYF

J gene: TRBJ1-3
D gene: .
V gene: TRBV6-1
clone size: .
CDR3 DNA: TGTGCCAGCAGTGAAACAGGGTTTTATGGAAACACCATATATTTT
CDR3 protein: CASSETGFYGNTIYF

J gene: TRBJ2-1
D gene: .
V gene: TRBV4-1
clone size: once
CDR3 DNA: TGCGCCAGCAGCCCCGGGCTAGCGAGAAGCTCCTACAATGAGCAGTTCTTC
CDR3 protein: CASSPGLARSSYNEQFF

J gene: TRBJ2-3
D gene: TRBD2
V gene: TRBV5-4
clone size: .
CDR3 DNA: TGTGCCAGCAGCACACTAGCGGGAGGGAGCACAGATACGCAGTATTTT
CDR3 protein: CASSTLAGGSTDTQYF

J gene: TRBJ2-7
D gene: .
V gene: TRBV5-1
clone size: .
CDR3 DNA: TGCGCCAGCAGCTTGGGTGGACACCTAAAAACCTACGAGCAGTACTTC
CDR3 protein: CASSLGGHLKTYEQYF

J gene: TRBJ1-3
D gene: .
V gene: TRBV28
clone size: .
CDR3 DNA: TGTGCCAGCAGTATAAACAGGATTACCTCTGGAAACACCATATATTTT
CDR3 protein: CASSINRITSGNTIYF

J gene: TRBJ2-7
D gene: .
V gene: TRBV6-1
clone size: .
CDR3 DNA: TGTGCCAGCAGACATCAGGGGTACGAGCAGTACTTC
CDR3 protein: CASRHQGYEQYF

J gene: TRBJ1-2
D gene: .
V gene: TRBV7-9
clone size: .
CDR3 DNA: TGTGCCAGCAGCTTAGATGGCGGAAACTATGGCTACACCTTC
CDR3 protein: CASSLDGGNYGYTF

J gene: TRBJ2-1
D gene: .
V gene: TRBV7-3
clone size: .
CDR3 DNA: TGTGCCAGCAGCCCCAACCCCGGGACCGATTCCTACAATGAGCAGTTCTTC
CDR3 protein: CASSPNPGTDSYNEQFF

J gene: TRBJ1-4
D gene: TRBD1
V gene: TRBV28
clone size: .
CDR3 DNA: TGTGCCAGCAGTTTATGGGGCAGGGGGCGTGAAAAACTGTTTTTT
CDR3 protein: CASSLWGRGREKLFF

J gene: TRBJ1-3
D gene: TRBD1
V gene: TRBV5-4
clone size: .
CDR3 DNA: TGTGCCAGCAGCTCCGGGACAGACTCTGGAAACACCATATATTTT
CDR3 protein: CASSSGTDSGNTIYF

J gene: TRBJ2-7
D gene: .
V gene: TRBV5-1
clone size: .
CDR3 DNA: TGCGCCAGCAGCTTCGGTGGCGGGACCTACGAGCAGTACTTC
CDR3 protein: CASSFGGGTYEQYF

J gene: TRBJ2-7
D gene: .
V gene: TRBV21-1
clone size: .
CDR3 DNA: TGTGCCAGCAGCAAAGAAAGGGGACGACTAGCGGCCACCTACGAGCAGTACTTC
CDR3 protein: CASSKERGRLAATYEQYF

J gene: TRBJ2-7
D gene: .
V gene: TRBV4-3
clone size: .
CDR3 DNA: TGCGCCAGCAGCCAAAACTACAGGGTTACCTACGAGCAGTACTTC
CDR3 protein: CASSQNYRVTYEQYF

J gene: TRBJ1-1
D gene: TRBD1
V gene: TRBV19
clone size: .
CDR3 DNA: TGTGCCAGTAGTATAGATGGGGACAGTGAAGCTTTCTTT
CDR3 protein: CASSIDGDSEAFF

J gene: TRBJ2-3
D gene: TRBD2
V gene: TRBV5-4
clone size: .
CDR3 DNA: TGTGCCAGCAGCAGCAGGGGGACTAGCGGGACAGATACGCAGTATTTT
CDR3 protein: CASSSRGTSGTDTQYF

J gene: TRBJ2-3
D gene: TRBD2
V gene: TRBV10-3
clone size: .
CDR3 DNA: TGTGCCATCAGTGAGTCATCGGGGGGTCCAGATACGCAGTATTTT
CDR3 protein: CAISESSGGPDTQYF

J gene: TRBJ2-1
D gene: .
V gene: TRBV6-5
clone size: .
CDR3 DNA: TGTGCCAGCAGGGGAGATGAGCAGTTCTTC
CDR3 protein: CASRGDEQFF

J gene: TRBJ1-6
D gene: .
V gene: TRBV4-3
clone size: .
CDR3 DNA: TGCGCCAGCAGCCAAGATTCAAGGCAGGGAAACTCACCCCTCCACTTT
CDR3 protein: CASSQDSRQGNSPLHF

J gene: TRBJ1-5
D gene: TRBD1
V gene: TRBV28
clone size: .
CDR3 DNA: TGTGCGGGGACCTCCGGGACAGCTCATCAGCCCCAGCATTTT
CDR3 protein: CAGTSGTAHQPQHF

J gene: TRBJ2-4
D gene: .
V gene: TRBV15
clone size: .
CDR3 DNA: TGTGCCACCAGCCGGGACGGCGGACTTAAAAACATTCAGTACTTC
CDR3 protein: CATSRDGGLKNIQYF

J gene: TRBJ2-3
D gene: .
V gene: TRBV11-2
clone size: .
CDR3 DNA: TGTGCCAGCAGCTTAGGAGGTTTAGCGAATCAGTATTTT
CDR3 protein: CASSLGGLANQYF

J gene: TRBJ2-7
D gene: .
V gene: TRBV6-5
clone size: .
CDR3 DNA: TGTGCCAGCAGTTCATACTCCGGCCCAACCTACGAGCAGTACTTC
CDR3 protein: CASSSYSGPTYEQYF

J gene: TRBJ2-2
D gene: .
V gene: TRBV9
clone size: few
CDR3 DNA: TGTGCCAGCAGCGAGCAAAGCCTAGCCACCGGGGAGCTGTTTTTT
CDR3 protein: CASSEQSLATGELFF

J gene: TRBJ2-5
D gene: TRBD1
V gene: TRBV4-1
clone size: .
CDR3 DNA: TGCGCCAGCAGCCAAAGGTGGGGACAGCAAGAGACCCAGTACTTC
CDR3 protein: CASSQRWGQQETQYF

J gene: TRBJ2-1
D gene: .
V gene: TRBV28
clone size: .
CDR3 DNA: TGTGCCAGCAGTTTGGAGGACAGAAACAATGAGCAGTTCTTC
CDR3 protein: CASSLEDRNNEQFF

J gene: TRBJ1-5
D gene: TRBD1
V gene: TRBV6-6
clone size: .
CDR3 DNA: TGTGCCAGCAGCACCGGGACAGGGTCGGGGCAGCCCCAGCATTTT
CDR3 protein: CASSTGTGSGQPQHF

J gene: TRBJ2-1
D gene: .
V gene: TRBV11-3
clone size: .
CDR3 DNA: TGTGCCAGCAGCTTTAATTTTGTCAATGAGCAGTTCTTC
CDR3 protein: CASSFNFVNEQFF

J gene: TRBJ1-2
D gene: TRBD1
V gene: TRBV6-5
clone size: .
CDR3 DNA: TGTGCCAGCAGTTACTCCGGCAGGGGGCCGGCGCCCTACACCTTC
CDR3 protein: CASSYSGRGPAPYTF

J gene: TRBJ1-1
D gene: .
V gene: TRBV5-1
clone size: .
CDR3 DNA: TGCGCCAGCAGCTTAGGGACGGATCCAAGGGGGAACACTGAAGCTTTCTTT
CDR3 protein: CASSLGTDPRGNTEAFF

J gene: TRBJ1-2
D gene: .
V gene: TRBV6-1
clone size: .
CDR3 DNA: TGTGCCAGCAGTGACAGGGCCAGAGGCTACACCTTC
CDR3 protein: CASSDRARGYTF

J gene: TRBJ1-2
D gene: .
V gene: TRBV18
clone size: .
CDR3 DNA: TGTGCCAGCTCACCACTTCGGGACCGCCCGAACTATGGCTACACCTTC
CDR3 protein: CASSPLRDRPNYGYTF

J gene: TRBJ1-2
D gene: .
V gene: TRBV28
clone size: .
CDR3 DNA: TGTGCCAGCAGTCAGTCACGGGGCTATGGCTACACCTTC
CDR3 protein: CASSQSRGYGYTF